This T cell receptor beta chain was observed in a study of blood T cells in healthy people across ages. Overall study findings and caveats: More naive CD4+ cells and higher diversity were found in long-lived than in aged donors. Reliance upon unsorted PBMCs precluded definitive naive versus antigen-experienced comparison.

CDR3 length: 15 residues. Germline CDR1 SNHLY, CDR2 FYNNEI. With 6 bases removed from V and 0 bases from J, the gap between germline ends came to 12 bases. A second PCR of about 7 to 12 cycles used a sample-barcoded 5' primer and a J-beta primer mix. The template-switch adaptor was a 5' adaptor with 12 random nucleotides. It tagged each cDNA molecule. Every sample gave at least 3 million paired-end reads containing CDR3. MiXCR, applied by TCRdb to the 5' RACE reads, yields one record per CDR3 protein. The data show about 620,000 distinct CDR3 sequences, roughly 21% seen once. As concerns this clonotype: Its specificity is not known.

The sequenced sample consisted of blood. This receptor was obtained from a man between 65 and 85 years old in good health. The chain joins TRBV2 to TRBJ2-1; D unclear. CDR3 DNA: TGTGCCAGCAGGGAAACTCTCAGCTCCTACAATGAGCAGTTCTTC. Translated: CASRETLSSYNEQFF. The full variable domain, completed using reference TRBV2 and TRBJ2-1, is EPEVTQTPSHQVTQMGQEVILRCVPISNHLYFYWYRQILGQKVEFLVSFYNNEISEKSEIFDDQFSVERPDGSNFTLKIRSTKLEDSAMYFCASRETLSSYNEQFFGPGTRLTVL.